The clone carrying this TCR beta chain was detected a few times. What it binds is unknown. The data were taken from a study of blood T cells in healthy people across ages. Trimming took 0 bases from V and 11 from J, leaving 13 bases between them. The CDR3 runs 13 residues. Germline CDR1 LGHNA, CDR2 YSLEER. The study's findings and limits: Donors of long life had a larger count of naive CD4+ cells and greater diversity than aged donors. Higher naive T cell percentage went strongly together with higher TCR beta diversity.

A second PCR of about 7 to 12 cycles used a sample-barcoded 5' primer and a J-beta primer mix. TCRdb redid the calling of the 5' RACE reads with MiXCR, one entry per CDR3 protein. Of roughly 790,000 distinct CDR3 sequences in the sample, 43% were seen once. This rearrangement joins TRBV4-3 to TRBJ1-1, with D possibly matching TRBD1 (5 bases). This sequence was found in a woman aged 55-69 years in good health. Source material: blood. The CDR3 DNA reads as TGCGCCAGCAGCCAAGATCGGCCAGGGCATGCTTTCTTT. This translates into CASSQDRPGHAFF.